Below, one T cell receptor (beta chain) is given with its context. This record belongs to a study of blood T cell repertoires in COVID-19. Study background: T cells, B-cell-depleted T cells, or PBMCs supplied cDNA or gDNA.

In the authors' methods: Estimates of nucleated cell counts were drawn from the amplification of reference gene primers. Sequenced by immunoSEQ multiplex PCR; TCRdb stores in-frame clones only, minus some. That table furnishes V, J and clone size, whereas the DNA furnished D and trimming. The sample lists under 250,000 clones, 92% seen once, with 0.95% to 1.5% in the top ten. Trimming removed 4 bases from V and 6 bases from J, with 19 bases in between. Germline-derived CDR1 and CDR2 are ENHRY and SYGVKD. The CDR3 consists of 16 residues. This clonotype was obtained from a man aged 25 to 40 with acute or convalescent COVID-19. The gene calls are TRBV10-3 and TRBJ2-1; perhaps TRBD2 as D (7 bases). The sequencing sample was made of peripheral blood. As DNA, the CDR3 is TGTGCCATCAGTGCCCCGGGGGGCGGGGGATCCAATGAGCAGTTCTTC. It is translated as CAISAPGGGGSNEQFF.